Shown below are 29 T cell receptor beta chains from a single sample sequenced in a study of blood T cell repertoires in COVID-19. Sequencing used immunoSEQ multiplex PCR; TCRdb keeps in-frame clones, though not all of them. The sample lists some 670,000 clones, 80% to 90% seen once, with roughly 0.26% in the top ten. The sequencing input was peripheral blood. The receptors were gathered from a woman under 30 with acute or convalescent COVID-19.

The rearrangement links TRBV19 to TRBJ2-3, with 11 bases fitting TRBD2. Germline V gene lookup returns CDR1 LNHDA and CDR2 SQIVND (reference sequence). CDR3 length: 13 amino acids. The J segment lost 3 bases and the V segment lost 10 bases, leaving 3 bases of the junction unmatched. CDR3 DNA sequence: TGTGCCACCCGACTAGCGGGGACAGATACGCAGTATTTT. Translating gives CATRLAGTDTQYF.

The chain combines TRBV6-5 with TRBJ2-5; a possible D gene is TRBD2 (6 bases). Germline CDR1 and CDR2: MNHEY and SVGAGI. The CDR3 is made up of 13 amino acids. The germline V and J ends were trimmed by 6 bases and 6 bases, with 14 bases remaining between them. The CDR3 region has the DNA TGTGCCAGCAGCCCAGGAGGGCAAAAGACCCAGTACTTC. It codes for CASSPGGQKTQYF.

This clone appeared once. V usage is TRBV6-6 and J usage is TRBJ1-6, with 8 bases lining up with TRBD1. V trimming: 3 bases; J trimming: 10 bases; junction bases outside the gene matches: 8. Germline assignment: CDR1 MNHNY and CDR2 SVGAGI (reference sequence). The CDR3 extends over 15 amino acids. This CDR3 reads CASSYSRDRRSPLHF. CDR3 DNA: TGTGCCAGCAGTTATTCCCGGGACAGGCGATCACCCCTCCACTTT.

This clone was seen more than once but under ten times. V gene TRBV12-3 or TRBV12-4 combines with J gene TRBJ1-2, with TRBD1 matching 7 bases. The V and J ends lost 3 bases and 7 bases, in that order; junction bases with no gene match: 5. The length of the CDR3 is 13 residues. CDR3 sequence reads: CASSFDRVAGYTF. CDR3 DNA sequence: TGTGCCAGCAGTTTTGACAGGGTGGCTGGCTACACCTTC.

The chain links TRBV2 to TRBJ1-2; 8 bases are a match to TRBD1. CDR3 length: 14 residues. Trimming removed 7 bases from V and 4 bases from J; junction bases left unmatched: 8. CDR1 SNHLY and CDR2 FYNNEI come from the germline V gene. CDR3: CASTRSDRGYGYTF. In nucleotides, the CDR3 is TGTGCCAGCACCCGTAGCGACAGGGGCTATGGCTACACCTTC.

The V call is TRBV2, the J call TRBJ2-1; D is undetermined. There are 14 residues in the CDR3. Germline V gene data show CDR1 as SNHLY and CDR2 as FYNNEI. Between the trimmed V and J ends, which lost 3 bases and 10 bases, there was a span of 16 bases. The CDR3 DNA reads TGTGCCAGCAGTGATCCCGCTAGGTCTGACGAGCAGTTCTTC. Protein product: CASSDPARSDEQFF.

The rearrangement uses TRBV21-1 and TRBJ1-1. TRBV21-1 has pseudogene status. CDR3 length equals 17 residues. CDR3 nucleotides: TGTGCCAGCACCACCCTCCGAGCGGGGTGCGGTAGTCCGGAAGCTTTCTTT. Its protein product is CASTTLRAGCGSPEAFF.

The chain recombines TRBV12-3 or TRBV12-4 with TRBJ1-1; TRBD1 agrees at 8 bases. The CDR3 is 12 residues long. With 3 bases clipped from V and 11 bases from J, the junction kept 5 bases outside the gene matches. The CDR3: CASSFVQGAAFF. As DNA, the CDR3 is TGTGCCAGCAGTTTCGTCCAGGGGGCGGCTTTCTTT.

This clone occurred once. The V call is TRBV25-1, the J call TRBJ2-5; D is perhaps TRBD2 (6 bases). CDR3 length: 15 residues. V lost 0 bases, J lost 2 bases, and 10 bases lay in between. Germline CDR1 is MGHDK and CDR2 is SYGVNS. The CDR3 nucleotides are TGTGCCAGCAGTGAATATATGGCGGGGCAAGAGACCCAGTACTTC. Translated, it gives CASSEYMAGQETQYF.

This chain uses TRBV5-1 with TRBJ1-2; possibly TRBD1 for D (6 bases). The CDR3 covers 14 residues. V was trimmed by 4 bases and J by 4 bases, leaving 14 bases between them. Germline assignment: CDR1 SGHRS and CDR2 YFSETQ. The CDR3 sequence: CASSPTGQFYGYTF. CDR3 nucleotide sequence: TGCGCCAGCAGCCCCACTGGACAGTTCTATGGCTACACCTTC.

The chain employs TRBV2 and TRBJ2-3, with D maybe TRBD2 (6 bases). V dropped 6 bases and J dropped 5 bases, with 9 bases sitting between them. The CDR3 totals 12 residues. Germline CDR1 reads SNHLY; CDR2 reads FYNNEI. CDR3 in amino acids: CASSGGIDTQYF. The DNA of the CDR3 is TGTGCCAGCAGCGGGGGAATAGATACGCAGTATTTT.

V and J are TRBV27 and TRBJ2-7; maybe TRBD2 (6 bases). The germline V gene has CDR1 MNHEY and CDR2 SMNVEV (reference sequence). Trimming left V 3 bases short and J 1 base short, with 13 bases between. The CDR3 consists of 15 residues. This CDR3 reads CASSFFKGRSYEQYF. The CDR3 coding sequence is TGTGCCAGCAGTTTTTTTAAGGGGAGGTCCTACGAGCAGTACTTC.

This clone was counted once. CDR3 coding DNA: TGTGCCAGCAGTTTATTCGGCCAGGGGCATGGCTACACCTTC. It is translated as CASSLFGQGHGYTF. The V gene is TRBV27, the J gene TRBJ1-2; the D gene is possibly TRBD1 (6 bases). Trimming pared 1 base from V and 6 bases from J, leaving 12 bases between. The CDR3 has 14 amino acids. From germline, CDR1 is MNHEY and CDR2 SMNVEV (reference sequence).

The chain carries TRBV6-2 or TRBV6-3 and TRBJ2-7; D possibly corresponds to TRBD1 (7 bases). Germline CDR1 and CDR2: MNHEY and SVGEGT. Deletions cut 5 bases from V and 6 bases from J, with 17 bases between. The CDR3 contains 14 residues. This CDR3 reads CASSPAGQLGEQYF. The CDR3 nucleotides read TGTGCCAGCAGTCCCGCGGGACAGTTGGGCGAGCAGTACTTC.

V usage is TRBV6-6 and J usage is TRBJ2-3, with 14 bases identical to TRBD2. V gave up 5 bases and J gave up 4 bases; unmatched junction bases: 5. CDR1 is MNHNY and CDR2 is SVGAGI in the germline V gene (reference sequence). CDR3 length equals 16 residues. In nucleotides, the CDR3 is TGTGCCAGCAGTGGGACTAGCGGGGGCCTCTCAGATACGCAGTATTTT. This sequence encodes CASSGTSGGLSDTQYF.

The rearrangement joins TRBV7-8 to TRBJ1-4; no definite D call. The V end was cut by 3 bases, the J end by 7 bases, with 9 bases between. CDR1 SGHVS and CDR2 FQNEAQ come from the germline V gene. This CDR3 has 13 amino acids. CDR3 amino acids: CASSLRESEKLFF. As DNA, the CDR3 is TGTGCCAGCAGCTTGAGGGAAAGTGAAAAACTGTTTTTT.

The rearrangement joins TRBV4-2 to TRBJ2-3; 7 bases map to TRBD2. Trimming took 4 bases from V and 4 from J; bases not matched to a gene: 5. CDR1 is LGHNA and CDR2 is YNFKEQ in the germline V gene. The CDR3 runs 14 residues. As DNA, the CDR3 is TGTGCCAGCAGCCCTGGACTAGAACCAGATACGCAGTATTTT. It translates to CASSPGLEPDTQYF.

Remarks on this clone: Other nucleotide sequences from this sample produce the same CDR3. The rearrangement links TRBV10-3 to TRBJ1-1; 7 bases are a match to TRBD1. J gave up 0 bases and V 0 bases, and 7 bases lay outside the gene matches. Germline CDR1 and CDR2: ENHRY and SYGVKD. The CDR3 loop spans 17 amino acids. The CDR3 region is CAISESFQTGMNTEAFF. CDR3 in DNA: TGTGCCATCAGTGAGTCTTTTCAGACAGGGATGAACACTGAAGCTTTCTTT.

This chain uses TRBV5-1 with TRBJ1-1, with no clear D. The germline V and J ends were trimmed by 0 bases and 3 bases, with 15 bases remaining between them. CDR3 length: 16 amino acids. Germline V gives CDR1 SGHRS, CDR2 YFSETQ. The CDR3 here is CASSLGAGQADTEAFF. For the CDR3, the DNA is TGCGCCAGCAGCTTGGGAGCTGGCCAGGCCGACACTGAAGCTTTCTTT.

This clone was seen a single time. For the CDR3, the DNA is TGTGCCAGCAGTTATAGCGTCAACAATGAGCAGTTCTTC. Amino acid sequence: CASSYSVNNEQFF. V gene TRBV27 combines with J gene TRBJ2-1; possibly TRBD2 for D (5 bases). This CDR3 comprises 13 residues. The V gene lost 4 bases and the J gene lost 5 bases, with 9 bases spanning the gap. From germline, CDR1 is MNHEY and CDR2 SMNVEV (reference sequence).

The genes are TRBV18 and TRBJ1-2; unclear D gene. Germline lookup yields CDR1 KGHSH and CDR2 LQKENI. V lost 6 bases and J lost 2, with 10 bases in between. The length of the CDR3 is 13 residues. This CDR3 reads CASSPAKNYGYTF. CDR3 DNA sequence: TGTGCCAGCTCGCCCGCGAAAAACTATGGCTACACCTTC. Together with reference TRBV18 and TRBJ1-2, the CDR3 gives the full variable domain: NAGVMQNPRHLVRRRGQEARLRCSPMKGHSHVYWYRQLPEEGLKFMVYLQKENIIDESGMPKERFSAEFPKEGPSILRIQQVVRGDSAAYFCASSPAKNYGYTFGSGTRLTVV.

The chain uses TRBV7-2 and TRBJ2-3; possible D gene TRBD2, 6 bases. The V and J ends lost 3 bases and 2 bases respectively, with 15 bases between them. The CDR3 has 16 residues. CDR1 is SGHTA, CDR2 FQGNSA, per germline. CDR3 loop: CASSFFAGKITDTQYF. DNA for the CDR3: TGTGCCAGCAGCTTTTTTGCGGGGAAAATCACAGATACGCAGTATTTT.

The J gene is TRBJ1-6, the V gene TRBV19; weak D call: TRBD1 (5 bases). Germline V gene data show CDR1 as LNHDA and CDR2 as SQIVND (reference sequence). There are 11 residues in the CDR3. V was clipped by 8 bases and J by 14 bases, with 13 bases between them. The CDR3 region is CASRTTGALHF. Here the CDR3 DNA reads TGTGCCAGTCGGACAACTGGGGCCCTCCACTTT.

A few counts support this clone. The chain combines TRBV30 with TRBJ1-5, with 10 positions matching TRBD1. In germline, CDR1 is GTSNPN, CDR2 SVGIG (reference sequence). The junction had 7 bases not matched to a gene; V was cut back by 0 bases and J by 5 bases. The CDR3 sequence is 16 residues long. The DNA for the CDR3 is TGTGCCTGGAGTGTAAGGACAGGGGGGGGAGATCAGCCCCAGCATTTT. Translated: CAWSVRTGGGDQPQHF. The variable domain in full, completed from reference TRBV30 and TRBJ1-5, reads SQTIHQWPATLVQPVGSPLSLECTVEGTSNPNLYWYRQAAGRGLQLLFYSVGIGQISSEVPQNLSASRPQDRQFILSSKKLLLSDSGFYLCAWSVRTGGGDQPQHFGDGTRLSIL.

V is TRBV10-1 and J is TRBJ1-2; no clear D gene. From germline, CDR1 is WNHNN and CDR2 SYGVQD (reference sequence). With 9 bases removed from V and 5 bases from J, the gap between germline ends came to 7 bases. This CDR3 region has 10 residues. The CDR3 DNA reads TGCGCCAGACTTTTTTATGGCTACACCTTC. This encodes CARLFYGYTF.

The CDR3 loop is CASSLALGAGGNTIYF. CDR3 nucleotide sequence: TGTGCCAGCAGCTTAGCGCTAGGGGCTGGTGGAAACACCATATATTTT. The chain is built from TRBV7-4 and TRBJ1-3; D is perhaps TRBD1 (5 bases). The CDR3 is made up of 16 amino acids. V lost 0 bases to trimming and J lost 3 bases, with 12 bases between them. Looked up from germline, CDR1 is SGHVT and CDR2 is SQSDAQ.

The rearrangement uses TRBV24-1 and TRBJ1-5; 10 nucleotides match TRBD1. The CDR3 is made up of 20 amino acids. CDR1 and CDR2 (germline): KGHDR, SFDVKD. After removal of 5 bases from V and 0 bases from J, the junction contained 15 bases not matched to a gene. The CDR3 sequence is CATSGRTGTGEGYSNQPQHF. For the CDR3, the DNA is TGTGCCACCAGTGGCCGTACCGGGACAGGGGAGGGATATAGCAATCAGCCCCAGCATTTT.

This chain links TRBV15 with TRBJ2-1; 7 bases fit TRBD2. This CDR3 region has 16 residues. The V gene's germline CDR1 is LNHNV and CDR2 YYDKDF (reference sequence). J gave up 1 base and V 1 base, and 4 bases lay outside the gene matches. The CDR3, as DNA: TGTGCCACCAGCAGAGTAAGGGAGGGATCCTACAATGAGCAGTTCTTC. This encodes CATSRVREGSYNEQFF.

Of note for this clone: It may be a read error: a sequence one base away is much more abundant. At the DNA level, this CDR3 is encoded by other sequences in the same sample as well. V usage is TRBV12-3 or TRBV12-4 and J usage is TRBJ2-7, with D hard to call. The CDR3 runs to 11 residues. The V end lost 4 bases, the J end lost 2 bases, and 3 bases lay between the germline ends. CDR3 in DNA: TGTGCCAGCAGTTCCGCCTACGAGCAGTACTTC. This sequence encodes CASSSAYEQYF.